This T cell receptor (beta chain) was identified during a study of cytomegalovirus exposure and HLA in healthy donors. Whole-study context: The study's early data release held 80 million to 95 million unique TCRs from HLA-typed donors. Findings of the study overall: It was around 160 TCR beta chains that were listed as cytomegalovirus-associated. It was only CMV serostatus that was available as immune exposure information. Later analysis associated a missense DCLRE1C variant with TCR beta V- and J-gene trimming.

Remarks on this clone: As yet, its antigen is unknown.

The CDR3 is made up of 16 amino acids. Trimming removed 1 base at V and 2 bases at J, with 12 bases between. CDR1 and CDR2 from the germline V gene are SGHTA and FQGNSA. It was with 60 Vbeta and 13 Jbeta primers that the PCR ran. Produced via immunoSEQ multiplex PCR; TCRdb's table is partial and in-frame only. The sample has under 150,000 clones, 70% to 90% seen once. The gene calls are TRBV7-2 and TRBJ1-5; D remains ambiguous. The sequence derives from a boy younger than 18 in good health and CMV-seronegative. The sequenced sample consisted of PBMCs. CDR3 DNA sequence: TGTGCCAGCAGCTTAGAGGCCGTCGGGGGCAATCAGCCCCAGCATTTT. The encoded protein is CASSLEAVGGNQPQHF.